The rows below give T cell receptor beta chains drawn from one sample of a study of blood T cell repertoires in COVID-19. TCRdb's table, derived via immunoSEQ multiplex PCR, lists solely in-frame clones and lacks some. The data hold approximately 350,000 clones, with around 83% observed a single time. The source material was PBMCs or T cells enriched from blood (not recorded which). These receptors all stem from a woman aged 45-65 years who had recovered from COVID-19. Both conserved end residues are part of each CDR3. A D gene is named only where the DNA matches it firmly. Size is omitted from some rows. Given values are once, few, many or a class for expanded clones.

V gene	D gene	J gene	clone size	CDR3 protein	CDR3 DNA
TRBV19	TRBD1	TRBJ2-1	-	CASTSRLRGSEQFF	TGTGCCAGTACCTCTCGGCTCAGGGGGAGTGAGCAGTTCTTC
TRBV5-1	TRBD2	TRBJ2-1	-	CASRLAGINEQFF	TGCGCCAGTCGACTAGCGGGAATTAATGAGCAGTTCTTC
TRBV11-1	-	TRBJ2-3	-	CASSLAAVTDTQYF	TGTGCCAGCAGCTTAGCCGCGGTCACAGATACGCAGTATTTT
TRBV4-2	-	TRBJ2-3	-	CASSQGRAADTQYF	TGTGCCAGCAGCCAAGGGAGGGCGGCAGATACGCAGTATTTT
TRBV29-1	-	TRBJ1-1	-	CSVVGGSGNTEAFF	TGCAGCGTTGTTGGGGGGTCAGGCAACACTGAAGCTTTCTTT
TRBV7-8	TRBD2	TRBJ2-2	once	CASSFLSRLAGSNTGELFF	TGTGCCAGCAGCTTCTTAAGCAGGCTAGCGGGATCGAACACCGGGGAGCTGTTTTTT
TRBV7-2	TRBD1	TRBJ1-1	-	CASSLIGRGLGEAFF	TGTGCCAGCAGCTTAATTGGCAGGGGGCTCGGTGAAGCTTTCTTT
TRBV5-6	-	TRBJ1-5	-	CASSLAGAGQPQHF	TGTGCCAGCAGCTTGGCAGGGGCGGGTCAGCCCCAGCATTTT
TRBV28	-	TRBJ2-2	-	CASSFNTGKAGELFF	TGTGCCAGCAGTTTTAACACAGGGAAGGCCGGGGAGCTGTTTTTT
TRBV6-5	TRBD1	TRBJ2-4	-	CASSYALTGVDIQYF	TGTGCCAGCAGTTACGCCCTAACAGGGGTAGACATTCAGTACTTC